Below are 23 T cell receptor beta chains sequenced from a single sample in a study of blood T cell repertoires in COVID-19. Here immunoSEQ multiplex PCR was the method, and the copy in TCRdb shows in-frame clones only, minus some. Of around 270,000 clones in the sample, over 75% were seen once. Sequencing was performed on PBMCs or T cells enriched from blood (not recorded which). The receptors were gathered from a woman between 40 and 55 years old who had been exposed to COVID-19.

This clone came up once. CDR3 in DNA: TGTGCCAGCAGTTACCTCCAGGGCGCGGGAAACACCATATATTTT. Translation: CASSYLQGAGNTIYF. This chain connects TRBV6-5 to TRBJ1-3; a possible D gene is TRBD1 (5 bases). CDR3 length: 15 residues. The germline V gene has CDR1 MNHEY and CDR2 SVGAGI. Deletions cut 2 bases from V and 4 bases from J, with 12 bases between.

The chain couples TRBV12-3 or TRBV12-4 to TRBJ2-3, with D perhaps matching TRBD1 (6 bases). V was pared by 7 bases and J by 8 bases, with 13 bases between. This CDR3 is built from 12 residues. The CDR3 sequence is CASTLTGGTQYF. The CDR3 DNA reads as TGTGCCAGCACCCTGACAGGAGGTACGCAGTATTTT.

The chain joins TRBV7-2 to TRBJ1-1, with a tentative D call TRBD1 (6 bases). The CDR3 extends over 15 amino acids. Trimming removed 5 bases from V and 3 bases from J, with 16 bases in between. Looked up from germline, CDR1 is SGHTA and CDR2 is FQGNSA. CDR3 protein: CASSLRTDRHTEAFF. CDR3 DNA: TGTGCCAGCAGCCTGCGGACAGATCGACACACTGAAGCTTTCTTT. Looking up the rest from reference TRBV7-2 and TRBJ1-1 gives the full variable domain: GAGVSQSPSNKVTEKGKDVELRCDPISGHTALYWYRQSLGQGLEFLIYFQGNSAPDKSGLPSDRFSAERTGGSVSTLTIQRTQQEDSAVYLCASSLRTDRHTEAFFGQGTRLTVV.

The chain recombines TRBV24-1 with TRBJ2-2; D is possibly TRBD2 (6 bases). V shed 3 bases and J shed 7 bases, with 14 bases lying between them. The CDR3 consists of 15 residues. Germline V lookup: CDR1 KGHDR, CDR2 SFDVKD. CDR3 residues: CATSDPGTPFGELFF. The CDR3 nucleotides are TGTGCCACCAGTGATCCCGGGACTCCCTTCGGGGAGCTGTTTTTT.

The chain is built from TRBV6-4 and TRBJ2-3, with 12 bases matching TRBD1. Germline lookup yields CDR1 MRHNA and CDR2 SNTAGT. The CDR3 sequence is 16 residues long. The junction had 5 bases not matched to a gene; V was cut back by 3 bases and J by 4 bases. The CDR3 DNA reads TGTGCCAGCAGTGAATCCGGGACAGGGGGCGCAGATACGCAGTATTTT. It yields the protein CASSESGTGGADTQYF.

This chain uses TRBV7-6 with TRBJ2-6; the match to TRBD1 covers 12 bases. With V trimmed by 1 base and J by 2 bases, 9 bases remained unmatched. The germline CDR1 and CDR2 sequences are SGHVS and FNYEAQ. This CDR3 is built from 20 residues. The CDR3 DNA reads TGTGCCAGCAGCTTAGTTGATGGGACAGGGGGCTCCCCTGGGGCCAACGTCCTGACTTTC. This codes for CASSLVDGTGGSPGANVLTF.

CDR3 amino acids: CASRNQGRETQYF. The CDR3 DNA reads TGTGCCAGCAGAAACCAGGGGCGAGAGACCCAGTACTTC. The chain employs TRBV12-3 or TRBV12-4 and TRBJ2-5, with D possibly TRBD1 on 6 matching bases. The CDR3 is 13 residues long. V gave up 6 bases and J gave up 4 bases, with 12 bases separating them.

The chain couples TRBV5-1 to TRBJ1-3; TRBD1 matches at 8 bases. Looked up from germline, CDR1 is SGHRS and CDR2 is YFSETQ. V shed 4 bases, J shed 0 bases, and the junction held 9 bases outside the gene matches. CDR3 size: 17 residues. CDR3 nucleotide sequence: TGCGCCAGCAGCCTTCGGACAGGGTTTTCCTCTGGAAACACCATATATTTT. This encodes CASSLRTGFSSGNTIYF.

The CDR3: CASSYRGSNYGYTF. The CDR3 nucleotides are TGTGCCAGTAGTTACAGGGGGAGTAACTATGGCTACACCTTC. The V and J genes are TRBV19 and TRBJ1-2; 8 nucleotides line up with TRBD1. V lost 5 bases to trimming and J lost 1 base; unmatched junction nucleotides: 3. The germline CDR1 and CDR2 sequences are LNHDA and SQIVND (reference sequence). This CDR3 comprises 14 residues.

The V and J genes are TRBV5-1 and TRBJ1-5, with a possible D match to TRBD1 (6 bases). The germline CDR1 and CDR2 sequences are SGHRS and YFSETQ. This CDR3 region has 15 residues. V lost 2 bases and J 1 base, leaving 10 bases between the germline ends. The CDR3 protein is CASSLQGLSNQPQHF. In DNA, the CDR3 is TGCGCCAGCAGCTTACAGGGTTTGAGCAATCAGCCCCAGCATTTT. Together with reference TRBV5-1 and TRBJ1-5, the CDR3 gives the full variable domain: KAGVTQTPRYLIKTRGQQVTLSCSPISGHRSVSWYQQTPGQGLQFLFEYFSETQRNKGNFPGRFSGRQFSNSRSEMNVSTLELGDSALYLCASSLQGLSNQPQHFGDGTRLSIL.

This sequence joins TRBV3-1 (or the pseudogene TRBV3-2) and TRBJ2-1; a weak D match, TRBD2 (6 bases). V was pared by 2 bases and J by 0 bases, with 14 bases between. The CDR3 has 17 amino acids. The V gene's germline CDR1 is LGHDT and CDR2 YNNKEL (reference sequence). In DNA form, the CDR3 reads TGTGCCAGCAGCCAAAAAATTGCGGGGCACTCCTACAATGAGCAGTTCTTC. Its protein product is CASSQKIAGHSYNEQFF.

In the case of this clone: At one end the junction does not follow the germline gene, possibly because of a read error. This rearrangement joins TRBV5-1 to TRBJ2-3, with 15 bases matching TRBD2. The germline CDR1 and CDR2 sequences are SGHRS and YFSETQ. There are 17 residues in the CDR3. The DNA for the CDR3 is TGTGCCAGCACCGATGGGACTAGCGGGAGGAAACCAGATACGCAGTATTTT. Protein: CASTDGTSGRKPDTQYF.

This chain uses TRBV7-2 with TRBJ2-5, with 11 bases identical to TRBD2. The CDR3 has 15 residues. Germline CDR1 and CDR2: SGHTA and FQGNSA. Trimming at V came to 1 base and at J to 5 bases, leaving 3 bases not matched to a gene. The CDR3 DNA reads TGTGCCAGCAGCTTAGGACTAGCGGGGAGGGAGACCCAGTACTTC. Residues: CASSLGLAGRETQYF. Based on the CDR3 plus reference TRBV7-2 and TRBJ2-5, the full variable domain is GAGVSQSPSNKVTEKGKDVELRCDPISGHTALYWYRQSLGQGLEFLIYFQGNSAPDKSGLPSDRFSAERTGGSVSTLTIQRTQQEDSAVYLCASSLGLAGRETQYFGPGTRLLVL.

This sequence joins TRBV19 and TRBJ1-2; TRBD1 might be the D (5 bases). Trimming took off 5 bases at V and 3 bases at J, with 22 bases between the two ends. The CDR3 runs 17 residues. CDR1 and CDR2 (germline): LNHDA, SQIVND (reference sequence). CDR3 sequence (DNA): TGTGCCAGTAGTCCATCCCCAGGGCTTCGAGCGTACTATGGCTACACCTTC. Encoded protein: CASSPSPGLRAYYGYTF.

J is TRBJ1-2 and V is TRBV2, with 7 bases identical to TRBD1. Germline V gene sequence: CDR1 SNHLY, CDR2 FYNNEI. This CDR3 has 14 residues. Trimming cost V 6 bases and J 5 bases; bases outside gene matches: 9. CDR3 sequence: CASRKTRDSYGYTF. The DNA for the CDR3 is TGTGCCAGCAGGAAGACCCGGGACAGTTATGGCTACACCTTC.

The genes are TRBV9 and TRBJ2-7; D might be TRBD2 (6 bases). The CDR3 length is 18 residues. Deletions cut 0 bases from V and 6 bases from J, with 25 bases between. Germline assignment: CDR1 SGDLS and CDR2 YYNGEE. CDR3 coding DNA: TGTGCCAGCAGCGTAGTGGGGGGTCGCGGCGGTGAGGACTGCGAGCAGTACGTC. This sequence encodes CASSVVGGRGGEDCEQYV.

The rearrangement joins TRBV11-3 to TRBJ1-1; unclear D gene. V was trimmed by 5 bases and J by 7 bases, leaving 14 bases between them. CDR3 length: 13 amino acids. CDR1 and CDR2 (germline): SGHNT, YENEEA. CDR3 sequence (DNA): TGTGCCAGCAGCAACCCCCGGGTGATTGAAGCTTTCTTT. It is translated as CASSNPRVIEAFF.

V gene TRBV13 combines with J gene TRBJ2-7, with TRBD2 matching 8 bases. The CDR3 is 13 amino acids. Germline V gene data show CDR1 as PRHDT and CDR2 as FYEKMQ (reference sequence). J lost 4 bases, V lost 4 bases, and 3 bases had no gene match. The CDR3 sequence: CASSSGLAYEQYV. CDR3 in DNA: TGTGCCAGCAGCTCAGGACTAGCTTACGAGCAGTACGTC.

This clone was seen once. The V gene is TRBV5-6, the J gene TRBJ1-5; possibly TRBD1 for D (5 bases). CDR3 length: 18 amino acids. With 1 base removed from V and 0 bases from J, the gap between germline ends came to 17 bases. Germline CDR1 SGHDT, CDR2 YYEEEE. This CDR3 reads CASSLSGGPQYSNQPQHF. DNA for the CDR3: TGTGCCAGCAGCTTGTCGGGGGGTCCTCAATATAGCAATCAGCCCCAGCATTTT.

Here the CDR3 DNA reads TGTGCCAGCATCCCCACGGGGAGGGGTGGGAACGAGCAGTACTTC. Residues: CASIPTGRGGNEQYF. The rearrangement uses TRBV28 and TRBJ2-7, with 7 bases fitting TRBD2. The CDR3 is 15 residues long. Germline CDR1 and CDR2: MDHEN and SYDVKM. V gave up 7 bases and J gave up 5 bases; unmatched junction bases: 14.

The rearrangement links TRBV19 to TRBJ2-4, with 7 bases aligning to TRBD2. The V segment lost 3 bases and the J segment 0 bases; nucleotides outside the gene matches: 5. The CDR3 extends over 16 amino acids. CDR1 is LNHDA, CDR2 SQIVND, per germline (reference sequence). The CDR3 loop is CASSMGREPAKNIQYF. Written as DNA, the CDR3 is TGTGCCAGTAGTATGGGGAGGGAACCAGCCAAAAACATTCAGTACTTC.

The chain recombines TRBV4-1 with TRBJ2-7; TRBD1 matches 10 bases. V shed 4 bases, J shed 3 bases, and the junction held 6 bases outside the gene matches. The CDR3 has 15 amino acids. Germline V CDR1 and CDR2: MGHRA, YSYEKL. As DNA, the CDR3 is TGCGCCAGCAGCCCCCGGACAGGGGGGGACTACGAGCAGTACTTC. Its protein is CASSPRTGGDYEQYF.

V and J are TRBV7-2 and TRBJ1-1; 8 nucleotides line up with TRBD1. Unmatched junction bases numbered 6, after V lost 5 bases and J lost 4 bases. In germline, CDR1 is SGHTA, CDR2 FQGNSA. CDR3 length: 14 residues. As DNA, the CDR3 is TGTGCCAGCAGCGGACAGGGAGGTATCACTGAAGCTTTCTTT. Residues: CASSGQGGITEAFF.